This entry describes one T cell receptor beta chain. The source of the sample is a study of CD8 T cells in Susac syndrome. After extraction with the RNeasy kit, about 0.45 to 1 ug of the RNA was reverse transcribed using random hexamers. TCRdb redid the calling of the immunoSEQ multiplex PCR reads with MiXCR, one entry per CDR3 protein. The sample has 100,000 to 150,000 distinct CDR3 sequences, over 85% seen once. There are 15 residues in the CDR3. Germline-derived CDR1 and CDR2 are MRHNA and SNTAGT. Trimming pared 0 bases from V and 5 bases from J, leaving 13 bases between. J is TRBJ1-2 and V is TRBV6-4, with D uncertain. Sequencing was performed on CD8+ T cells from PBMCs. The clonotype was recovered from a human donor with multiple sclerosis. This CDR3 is CASSDSTLGGYGYTF. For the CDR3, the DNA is TGTGCCAGCAGTGACTCAACCCTAGGAGGATATGGCTACACCTTC.